Shown below are 7 T cell receptor beta chains from a single sample sequenced in a study of blood T cell repertoires in COVID-19. The assay was immunoSEQ multiplex PCR, and TCRdb's table has in-frame clones only and misses some. This table holds roughly 200,000 clones, 85% found once. The sequenced sample was PBMCs or T cells enriched from blood (not recorded which). The source of these receptors is a man aged 40-50 years who had recovered from COVID-19.

The count of this clone is one. This chain links TRBV19 with TRBJ1-6; TRBD1 might be the D (5 bases). CDR3 length equals 14 residues. Per germline, CDR1 LNHDA and CDR2 SQIVND (reference sequence). The V end was cut by 5 bases, the J end by 6 bases, with 11 bases between. The CDR3 DNA follows: TGTGCCAGTAGTGGAGACAGCGTTAATTCACCCCTCCACTTT. Translated: CASSGDSVNSPLHF. The variable domain in full, completed from reference TRBV19 and TRBJ1-6, reads DGGITQSPKYLFRKEGQNVTLSCEQNLNHDAMYWYRQDPGQGLRLIYYSQIVNDFQKGDIAEGYSVSREKKESFPLTVTSAQKNPTAFYLCASSGDSVNSPLHFGNGTRLTVT.

This clone was detected once. The chain combines TRBV21-1 with TRBJ2-2; the table's TRBD1 call for D was not verified on the DNA. TRBV21-1 is shown as a pseudogene. CDR3 length equals 15 residues. CDR3 in DNA: TGTGCCGGCCCAAACAGGGGGCAACACACCGGGGAGCTGTTTTTT. Its protein product is CAGPNRGQHTGELFF.

This rearrangement joins TRBV23-1 to TRBJ1-1, with D maybe TRBD1 (5 bases). TRBV23-1 is identified as an open reading frame with a role that is uncertain. Deletions cut 4 bases from V and 2 bases from J, with 14 bases between. This CDR3 has 15 residues. CDR3 residues: CASSLGGRTNTEAFF. The CDR3 DNA sequence: TGCGCCAGCAGTCTGGGGGGTAGAACAAACACTGAAGCTTTCTTT.

This sequence joins TRBV5-1 and TRBJ1-2; 8 bases match TRBD1. CDR1 is SGHRS and CDR2 is YFSETQ in the germline V gene. V lost 1 base, J lost 6 bases, and 5 bases stayed unmatched. The CDR3 has 14 residues. The CDR3 sequence: CASSLFAGGDGYTF. The DNA of the CDR3 is TGCGCCAGCAGCTTGTTTGCAGGGGGCGATGGCTACACCTTC.

This rearrangement joins TRBV7-2 to TRBJ1-3; D is undetermined. V was trimmed by 5 bases and J by 0 bases, leaving 17 bases between them. Germline loops: CDR1 SGHTA, CDR2 FQGNSA. CDR3 length: 17 amino acids. The CDR3 bases are TGTGCCAGCAGCCCCGTTGGAGGCCGAACCTCTGGAAACACCATATATTTT. It specifies CASSPVGGRTSGNTIYF.

The chain combines TRBV5-8 with TRBJ2-7; D perhaps matches TRBD2 (7 bases). V dropped 0 bases and J dropped 5 bases, with 12 bases sitting between them. The length of the CDR3 is 14 residues. The germline CDR1 and CDR2 sequences are SGHTS and YDEGEE. As DNA, the CDR3 is TGTGCCAGCAGCTTGGGGCAGGGGAGGGACGAGCAGTACTTC. Amino acid sequence: CASSLGQGRDEQYF.

The chain employs TRBV12-3 or TRBV12-4 and TRBJ1-5; no clear D gene. The CDR3 is 13 amino acids. V dropped 2 bases and J dropped 5 bases, with 7 bases sitting between them. The CDR3 region has the DNA TGTGCCAGCAGTTTAACGGGAGATCAGCCCCAGCATTTT. Protein sequence: CASSLTGDQPQHF.